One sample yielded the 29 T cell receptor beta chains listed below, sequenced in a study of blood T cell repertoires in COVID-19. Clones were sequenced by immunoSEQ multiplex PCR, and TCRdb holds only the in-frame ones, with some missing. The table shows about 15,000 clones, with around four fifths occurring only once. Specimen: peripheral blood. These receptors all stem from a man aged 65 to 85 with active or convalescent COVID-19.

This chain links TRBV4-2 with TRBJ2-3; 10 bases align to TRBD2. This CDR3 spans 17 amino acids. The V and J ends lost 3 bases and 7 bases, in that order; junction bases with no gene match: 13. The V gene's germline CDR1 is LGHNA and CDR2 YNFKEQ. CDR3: CASSQLSSSGGSNTQYF. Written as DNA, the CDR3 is TGTGCCAGCAGCCAGCTCTCCTCTAGCGGGGGTTCCAATACGCAGTATTTT.

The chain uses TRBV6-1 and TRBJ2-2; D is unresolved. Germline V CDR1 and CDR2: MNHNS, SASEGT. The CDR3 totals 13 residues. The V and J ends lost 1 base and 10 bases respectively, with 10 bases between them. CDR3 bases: TGTGCCAGCAGTGAAGGACTCACTACGGAGCTGTTTTTT. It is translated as CASSEGLTTELFF.

The CDR3 region has the DNA TGTGCCAGTAAGATGCGGGGAACGATAGCGAACACCGGGGAGCTGTTTTTT. As protein: CASKMRGTIANTGELFF. The chain joins TRBV19 to TRBJ2-2; TRBD2 is a possible D gene (6 bases). V dropped 7 bases and J dropped 0 bases, with 18 bases sitting between them. The CDR3 covers 17 residues. Germline CDR1 reads LNHDA; CDR2 reads SQIVND (reference sequence).

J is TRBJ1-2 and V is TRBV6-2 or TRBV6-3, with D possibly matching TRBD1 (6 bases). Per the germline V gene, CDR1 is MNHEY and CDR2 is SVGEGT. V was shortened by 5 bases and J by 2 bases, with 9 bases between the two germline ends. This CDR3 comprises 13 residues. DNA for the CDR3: TGTGCCAGCAGTCGGACAGACAACTATGGCTACACCTTC. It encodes CASSRTDNYGYTF.

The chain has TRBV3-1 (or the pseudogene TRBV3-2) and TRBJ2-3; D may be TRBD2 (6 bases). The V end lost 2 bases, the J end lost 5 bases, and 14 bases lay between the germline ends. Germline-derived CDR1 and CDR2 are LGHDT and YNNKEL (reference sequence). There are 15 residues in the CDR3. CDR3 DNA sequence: TGTGCCAGCAGCCAAACTAGCCAGAATCGAGATACGCAGTATTTT. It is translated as CASSQTSQNRDTQYF.

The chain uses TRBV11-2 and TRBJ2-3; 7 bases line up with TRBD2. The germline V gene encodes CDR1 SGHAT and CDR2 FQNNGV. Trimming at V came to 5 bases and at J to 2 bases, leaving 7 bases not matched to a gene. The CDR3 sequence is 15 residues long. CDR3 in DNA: TGTGCCAGCAGCGTCGAGCGGGGTCACACAGATACGCAGTATTTT. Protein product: CASSVERGHTDTQYF.

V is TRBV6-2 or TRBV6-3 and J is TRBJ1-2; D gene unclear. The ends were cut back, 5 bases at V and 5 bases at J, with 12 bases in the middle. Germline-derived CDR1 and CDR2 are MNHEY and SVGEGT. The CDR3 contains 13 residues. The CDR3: CASSDGGRYGYTF. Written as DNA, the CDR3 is TGTGCCAGCAGTGACGGAGGAAGGTATGGCTACACCTTC.

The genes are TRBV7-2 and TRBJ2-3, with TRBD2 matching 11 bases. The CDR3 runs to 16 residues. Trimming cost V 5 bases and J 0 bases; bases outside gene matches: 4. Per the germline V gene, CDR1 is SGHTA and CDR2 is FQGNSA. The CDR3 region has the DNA TGTGCCAGCAGCCCTATAGCGGGGGGGAGCACAGATACGCAGTATTTT. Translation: CASSPIAGGSTDTQYF. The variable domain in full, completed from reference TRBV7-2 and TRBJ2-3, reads GAGVSQSPSNKVTEKGKDVELRCDPISGHTALYWYRQSLGQGLEFLIYFQGNSAPDKSGLPSDRFSAERTGGSVSTLTIQRTQQEDSAVYLCASSPIAGGSTDTQYFGPGTRLTVL.

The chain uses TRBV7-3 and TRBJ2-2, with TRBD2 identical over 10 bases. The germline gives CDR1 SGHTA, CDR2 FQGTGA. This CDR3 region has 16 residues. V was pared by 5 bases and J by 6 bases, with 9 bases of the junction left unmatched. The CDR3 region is CASSPAGGGIPGELFF. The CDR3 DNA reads TGTGCCAGCAGCCCAGCGGGAGGGGGCATCCCCGGGGAGCTGTTTTTT.

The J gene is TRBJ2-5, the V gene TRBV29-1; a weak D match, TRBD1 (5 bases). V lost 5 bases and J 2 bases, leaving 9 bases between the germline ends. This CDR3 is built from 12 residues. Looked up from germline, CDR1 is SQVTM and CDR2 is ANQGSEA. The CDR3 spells CSVYDRQETQYF. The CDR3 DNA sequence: TGCAGCGTTTACGACAGACAAGAGACCCAGTACTTC.

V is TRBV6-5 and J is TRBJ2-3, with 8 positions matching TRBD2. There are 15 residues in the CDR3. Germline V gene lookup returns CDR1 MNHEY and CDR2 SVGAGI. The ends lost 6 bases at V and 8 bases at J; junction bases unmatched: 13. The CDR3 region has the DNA TGTGCCAGCAGCCCCCTGGCGGGGGGCCGGGGTACGCAGTATTTT. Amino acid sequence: CASSPLAGGRGTQYF.

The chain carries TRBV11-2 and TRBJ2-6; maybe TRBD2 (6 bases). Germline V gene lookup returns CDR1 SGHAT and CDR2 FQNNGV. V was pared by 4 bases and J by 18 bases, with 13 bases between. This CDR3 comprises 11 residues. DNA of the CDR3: TGTGCCAGCAGCTCGGGGCGGGGAGCGACTTTC. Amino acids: CASSSGRGATF. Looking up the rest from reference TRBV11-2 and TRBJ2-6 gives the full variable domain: EAGVAQSPRYKIIEKRQSVAFWCNPISGHATLYWYQQILGQGPKLLIQFQNNGVVDDSQLPKDRFSAERLKGVDSTLKIQPAKLEDSAVYLCASSSGRGATFGAGSRLTVL.

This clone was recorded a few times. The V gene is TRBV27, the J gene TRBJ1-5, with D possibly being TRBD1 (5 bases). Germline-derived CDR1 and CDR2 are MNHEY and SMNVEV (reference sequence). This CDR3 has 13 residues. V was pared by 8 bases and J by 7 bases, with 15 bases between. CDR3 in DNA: TGTGCCAGCGGGAGGGTGGGGGACCAGCCCCAGCATTTT. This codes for CASGRVGDQPQHF.

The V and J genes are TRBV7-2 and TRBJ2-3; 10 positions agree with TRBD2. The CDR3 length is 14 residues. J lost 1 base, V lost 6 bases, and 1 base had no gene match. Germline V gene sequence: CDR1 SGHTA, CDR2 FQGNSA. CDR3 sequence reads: CASRLAGRTDTQYF. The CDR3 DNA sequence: TGTGCCAGCAGACTAGCGGGACGCACAGATACGCAGTATTTT.

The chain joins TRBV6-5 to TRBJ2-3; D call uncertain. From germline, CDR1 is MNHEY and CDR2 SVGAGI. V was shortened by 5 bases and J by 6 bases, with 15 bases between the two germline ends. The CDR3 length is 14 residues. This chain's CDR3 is CASSIRVGEDTQYF. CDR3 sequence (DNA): TGTGCCAGCAGTATCCGGGTTGGAGAGGATACGCAGTATTTT.

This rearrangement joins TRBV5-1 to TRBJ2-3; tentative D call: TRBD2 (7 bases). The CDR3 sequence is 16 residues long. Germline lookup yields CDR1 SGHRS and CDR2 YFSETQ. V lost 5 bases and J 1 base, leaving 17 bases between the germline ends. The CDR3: CASRSGGPTGTDTQYF. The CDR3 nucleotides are TGCGCCAGCAGGTCCGGGGGGCCTACGGGCACAGATACGCAGTATTTT.

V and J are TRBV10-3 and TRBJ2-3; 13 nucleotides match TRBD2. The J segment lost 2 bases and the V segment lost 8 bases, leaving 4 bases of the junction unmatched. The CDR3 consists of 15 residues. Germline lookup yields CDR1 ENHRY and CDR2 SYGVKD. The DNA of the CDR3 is TGTGCCATCGGGGGACTAGCGGGGAACACAGATACGCAGTATTTT. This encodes CAIGGLAGNTDTQYF.

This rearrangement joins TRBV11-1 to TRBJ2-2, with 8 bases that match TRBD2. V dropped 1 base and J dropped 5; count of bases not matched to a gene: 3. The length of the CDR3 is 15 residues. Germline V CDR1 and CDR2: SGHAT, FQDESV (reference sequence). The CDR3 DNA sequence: TGTGCCAGCAGCTTAGTTTCTAGCGGGACCGGGGAGCTGTTTTTT. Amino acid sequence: CASSLVSSGTGELFF.

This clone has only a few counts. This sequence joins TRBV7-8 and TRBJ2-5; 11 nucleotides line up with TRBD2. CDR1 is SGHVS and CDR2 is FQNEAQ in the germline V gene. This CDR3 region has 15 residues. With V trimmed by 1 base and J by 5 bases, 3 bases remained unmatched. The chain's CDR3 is CASSLVAGGEETQYF. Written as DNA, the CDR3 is TGTGCCAGCAGCTTAGTAGCGGGAGGGGAGGAGACCCAGTACTTC.

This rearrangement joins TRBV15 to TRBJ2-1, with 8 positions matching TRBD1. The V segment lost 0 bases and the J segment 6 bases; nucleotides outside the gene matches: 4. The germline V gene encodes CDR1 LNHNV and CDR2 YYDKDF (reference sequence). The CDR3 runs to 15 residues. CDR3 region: CATSRDTDRGNEQFF. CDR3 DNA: TGTGCCACCAGCAGAGATACCGACAGGGGCAATGAGCAGTTCTTC.

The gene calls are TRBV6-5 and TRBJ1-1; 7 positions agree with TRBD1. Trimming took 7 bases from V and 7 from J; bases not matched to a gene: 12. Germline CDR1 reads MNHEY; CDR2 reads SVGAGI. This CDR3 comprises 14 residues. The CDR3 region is CASTQSGTAFEAFF. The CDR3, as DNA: TGTGCCAGCACCCAATCCGGGACAGCCTTTGAAGCTTTCTTT.

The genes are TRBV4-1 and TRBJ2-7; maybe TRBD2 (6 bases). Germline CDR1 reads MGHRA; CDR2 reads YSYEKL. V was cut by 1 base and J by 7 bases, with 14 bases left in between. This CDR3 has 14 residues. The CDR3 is CASSQGDFPVEQYF. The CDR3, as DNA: TGCGCCAGCAGCCAAGGGGACTTCCCGGTGGAGCAGTACTTC.

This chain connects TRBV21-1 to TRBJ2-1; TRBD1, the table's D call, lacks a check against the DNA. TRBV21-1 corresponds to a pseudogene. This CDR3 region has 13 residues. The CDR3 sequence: CASSSTAYNEQFF. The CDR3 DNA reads TGTGCCAGCAGCTCGACAGCCTACAATGAGCAGTTCTTC.

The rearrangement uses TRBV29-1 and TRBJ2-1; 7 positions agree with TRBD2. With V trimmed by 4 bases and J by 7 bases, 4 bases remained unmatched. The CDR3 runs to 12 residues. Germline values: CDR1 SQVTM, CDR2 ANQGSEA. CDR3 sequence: CSVGSGNNEQFF. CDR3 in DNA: TGCAGCGTTGGAAGCGGGAATAATGAGCAGTTCTTC.

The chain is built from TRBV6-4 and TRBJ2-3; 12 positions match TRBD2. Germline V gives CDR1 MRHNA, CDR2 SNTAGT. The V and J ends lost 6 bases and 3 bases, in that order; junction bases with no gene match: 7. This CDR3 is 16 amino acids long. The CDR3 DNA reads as TGTGCCAGCAGCCCTAGCGGGGGGGCCCGGACAGATACGCAGTATTTT. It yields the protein CASSPSGGARTDTQYF.

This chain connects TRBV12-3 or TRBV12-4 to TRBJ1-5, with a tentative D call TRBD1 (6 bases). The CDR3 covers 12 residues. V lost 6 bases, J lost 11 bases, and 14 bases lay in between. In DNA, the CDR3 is TGTGCCAGCAGCACCACAGGGAAAGCCCAGCATTTT. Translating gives CASSTTGKAQHF.

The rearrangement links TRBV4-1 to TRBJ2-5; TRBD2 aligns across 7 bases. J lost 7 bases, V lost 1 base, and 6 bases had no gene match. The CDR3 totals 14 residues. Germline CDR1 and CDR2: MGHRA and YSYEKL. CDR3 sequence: CASSQGPGEGTQYF. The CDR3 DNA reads TGCGCCAGCAGCCAAGGTCCGGGGGAGGGGACCCAGTACTTC.

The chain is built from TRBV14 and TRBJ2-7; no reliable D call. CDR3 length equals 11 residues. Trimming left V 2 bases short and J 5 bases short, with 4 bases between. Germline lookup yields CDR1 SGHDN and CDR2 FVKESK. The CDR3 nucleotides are TGTGCCAGCAGCCAACTCCACGAGCAGTACTTC. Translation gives CASSQLHEQYF.

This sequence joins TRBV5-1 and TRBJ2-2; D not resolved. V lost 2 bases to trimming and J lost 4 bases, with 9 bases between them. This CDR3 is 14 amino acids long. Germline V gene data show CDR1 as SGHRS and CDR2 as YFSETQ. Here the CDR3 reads CASSFSLSTGELFF. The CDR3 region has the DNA TGCGCCAGCAGCTTTTCCCTGTCCACCGGGGAGCTGTTTTTT.